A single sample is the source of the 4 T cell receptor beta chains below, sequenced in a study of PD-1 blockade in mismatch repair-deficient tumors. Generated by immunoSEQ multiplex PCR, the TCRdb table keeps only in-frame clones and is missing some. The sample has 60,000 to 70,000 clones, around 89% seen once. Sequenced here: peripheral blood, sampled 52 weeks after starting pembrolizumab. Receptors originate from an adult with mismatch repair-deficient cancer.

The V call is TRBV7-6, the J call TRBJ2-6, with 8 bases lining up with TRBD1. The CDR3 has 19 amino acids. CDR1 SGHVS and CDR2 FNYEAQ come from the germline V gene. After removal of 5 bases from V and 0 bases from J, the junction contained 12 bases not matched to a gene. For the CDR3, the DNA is TGTGCCAGCAGCCTCGGTGGGGCAGGGGGCTTCTCTGGGGCCAACGTCCTGACTTTC. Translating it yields CASSLGGAGGFSGANVLTF.

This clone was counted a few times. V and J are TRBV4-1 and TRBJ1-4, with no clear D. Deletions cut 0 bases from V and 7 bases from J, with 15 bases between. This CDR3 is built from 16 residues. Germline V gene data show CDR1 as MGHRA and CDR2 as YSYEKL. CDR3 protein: CASSQDDTRWIEKLFF. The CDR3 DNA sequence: TGCGCCAGCAGCCAAGACGATACGCGATGGATTGAAAAACTGTTTTTT.

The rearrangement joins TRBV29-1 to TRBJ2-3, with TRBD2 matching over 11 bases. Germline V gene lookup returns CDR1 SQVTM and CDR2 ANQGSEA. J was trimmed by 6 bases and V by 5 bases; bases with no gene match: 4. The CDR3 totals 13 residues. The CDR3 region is CSVQRTSGDTQYF. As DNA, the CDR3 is TGCAGCGTTCAACGGACTAGCGGGGATACGCAGTATTTT.

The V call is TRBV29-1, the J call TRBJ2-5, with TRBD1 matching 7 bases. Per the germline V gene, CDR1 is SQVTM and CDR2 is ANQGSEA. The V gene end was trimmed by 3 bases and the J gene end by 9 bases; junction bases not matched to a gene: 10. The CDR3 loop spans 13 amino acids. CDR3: CSVDDRVDKPQYF. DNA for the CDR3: TGCAGCGTTGATGACAGGGTTGACAAGCCCCAGTACTTC.